The 31 T cell receptor beta chains below all came from one sample that was sequenced in a study of blood T cell repertoires in COVID-19. The repertoire was sequenced with immunoSEQ multiplex PCR; TCRdb's copy has only in-frame clones and lacks some. The sample records approximately 150,000 clones, 80% to 90% being singletons. Sequencing was performed on peripheral blood. These receptors were taken from a woman aged 55-69 years with active COVID-19.

The rearrangement joins TRBV6-1 to TRBJ1-6; TRBD1 agrees at 8 bases. This CDR3 contains 15 residues. Trimming at V came to 2 bases and at J to 10 bases, leaving 7 bases not matched to a gene. Germline V gives CDR1 MNHNS, CDR2 SASEGT. The CDR3 spells CASSEMGQVGSPLHF. The DNA of the CDR3 is TGTGCCAGCAGTGAAATGGGACAGGTGGGATCACCCCTCCACTTT.

The V call is TRBV28, the J call TRBJ2-7; a weak D match, TRBD1 (6 bases). This CDR3 has 11 residues. V dropped 9 bases and J dropped 4 bases, with 10 bases sitting between them. In germline, CDR1 is MDHEN, CDR2 SYDVKM. CDR3 bases: TGTGCCAGTTCAGGGGTATACGAGCAGTACTTC. Protein: CASSGVYEQYF.

The chain employs TRBV30 and TRBJ1-5; D remains unclear. The V and J ends lost 8 bases and 7 bases respectively, with 18 bases between them. Germline CDR1 GTSNPN, CDR2 SVGIG (reference sequence). This CDR3 has 13 amino acids. DNA for the CDR3: TGTGCCATAAGTCGACACCCCAAGCAGCCCCAGCATTTT. Amino acid sequence: CAISRHPKQPQHF.

This chain links TRBV7-2 with TRBJ2-7; 8 nucleotides agree with TRBD2. The CDR3 has 14 amino acids. V trimming: 6 bases; J trimming: 2 bases; junction bases outside the gene matches: 6. CDR1 is SGHTA and CDR2 is FQGNSA in the germline V gene. In DNA form, the CDR3 reads TGTGCCAGCAGATTCGGGGGACTAGCCTACGAGCAGTACTTC. Its translation is CASRFGGLAYEQYF.

CDR3 protein: CASRRGQGIRETQYF. Written as DNA, the CDR3 is TGTGCCAGCAGAAGGGGACAGGGGATTCGTGAGACCCAGTACTTC. The chain combines TRBV7-2 with TRBJ2-5, with 10 bases identical to TRBD1. From germline, CDR1 is SGHTA and CDR2 FQGNSA. The CDR3 covers 15 residues. V lost 6 bases, J lost 5 bases, and 9 bases stayed unmatched.

The chain links TRBV2 to TRBJ1-1; D may be TRBD1 (5 bases). V lost 6 bases, J lost 2 bases, and 10 bases lay in between. Per the germline V gene, CDR1 is SNHLY and CDR2 is FYNNEI. The CDR3 is 13 amino acids. The CDR3 DNA sequence: TGTGCCAGCAGACAACAGGAAAACACTGAAGCTTTCTTT. This encodes CASRQQENTEAFF.

CDR3 DNA: TGCGCCAGCAGCGCCGGACTAGTTGCCGAAAACATTCAGTACTTC. Amino acid sequence: CASSAGLVAENIQYF. V gene TRBV5-1 combines with J gene TRBJ2-4, with 7 bases matching TRBD2. V lost 4 bases to trimming and J lost 5 bases; unmatched junction nucleotides: 9. This CDR3 spans 15 amino acids. Germline lookup yields CDR1 SGHRS and CDR2 YFSETQ.

The table lists this clone with a count of one. The chain uses TRBV18 and TRBJ2-7; TRBD1 matches 9 bases. The CDR3 is 16 amino acids. CDR1 KGHSH and CDR2 LQKENI come from the germline V gene. The ends lost 1 base at V and 4 bases at J; junction bases unmatched: 8. The CDR3: CASSPLGQGPGYEQYF. As DNA, the CDR3 is TGTGCCAGCTCACCACTCGGACAGGGGCCGGGATACGAGCAGTACTTC. The whole variable domain, filled in from reference TRBV18 and TRBJ2-7, reads NAGVMQNPRHLVRRRGQEARLRCSPMKGHSHVYWYRQLPEEGLKFMVYLQKENIIDESGMPKERFSAEFPKEGPSILRIQQVVRGDSAAYFCASSPLGQGPGYEQYFGPGTRLTVT.

V is TRBV6-6 and J is TRBJ1-1; D is unclear. V lost 5 bases and J lost 7, with 14 bases in between. This CDR3 region has 13 residues. The germline CDR1 and CDR2 sequences are MNHNY and SVGAGI (reference sequence). The CDR3 loop reads CASSPTGRGEAFF. Written as DNA, the CDR3 is TGTGCCAGCAGTCCGACGGGGAGAGGTGAAGCTTTCTTT.

V gene TRBV7-3 combines with J gene TRBJ2-2, with 7 bases aligning to TRBD2. V lost 1 base and J lost 5; bases outside the gene matches: 7. Germline V lookup: CDR1 SGHTA, CDR2 FQGTGA. The CDR3 totals 16 residues. CDR3 sequence: CASSLMGGTPTGELFF. In nucleotides, the CDR3 is TGTGCCAGCAGCTTAATGGGGGGGACTCCAACCGGGGAGCTGTTTTTT.

This clone came up a few times. The chain joins TRBV7-9 to TRBJ2-7, with D perhaps matching TRBD2 (5 bases). Germline V gene lookup returns CDR1 SEHNR and CDR2 FQNEAQ (reference sequence). Trimming removed 5 bases at V and 3 bases at J, with 14 bases between. The CDR3 consists of 14 residues. This CDR3 reads CASSQHPRDYEQYF. In nucleotides, the CDR3 is TGTGCCAGCAGCCAGCATCCGAGGGACTACGAGCAGTACTTC.

The V call is TRBV3-1 (or the pseudogene TRBV3-2), the J call TRBJ1-1; tentatively, D is TRBD1 (6 bases). The CDR3 runs 14 residues. With 7 bases removed from V and 2 bases from J, the gap between germline ends came to 14 bases. CDR1 and CDR2 (germline): LGHDT, YNNKEL (reference sequence). The DNA of the CDR3 is TGTGCCAGCATCTCGGGGGGCTTTAACACTGAAGCTTTCTTT. Encoded protein: CASISGGFNTEAFF.

The rearrangement joins TRBV6-6 to TRBJ1-1; 7 bases align to TRBD1. This CDR3 is 13 amino acids long. Germline V gives CDR1 MNHNY, CDR2 SVGAGI (reference sequence). Trimming at V came to 11 bases and at J to 0 bases, leaving 6 bases not matched to a gene. The CDR3 DNA sequence: TGTGCCGGAAAGACAGGGTTGAACACTGAAGCTTTCTTT. This translates into CAGKTGLNTEAFF.

The chain links TRBV9 to TRBJ2-1, with 8 bases that match TRBD2. The CDR3 runs 16 residues. Per germline, CDR1 SGDLS and CDR2 YYNGEE. V dropped 2 bases and J dropped 4; count of bases not matched to a gene: 8. In DNA form, the CDR3 reads TGTGCCAGCAGCGTTAGCGGGGAGGAGTATTACAATGAGCAGTTCTTC. Amino acid sequence: CASSVSGEEYYNEQFF.

Written as DNA, the CDR3 is TGTGCCAGCAGTTTCGTCCAGGGCAGGGGGCTCTACGAGCAGTACTTC. It codes for CASSFVQGRGLYEQYF. V and J are TRBV28 and TRBJ2-7, with 8 bases fitting TRBD1. V trimming: 3 bases; J trimming: 3 bases; junction bases outside the gene matches: 10. Germline V gene sequence: CDR1 MDHEN, CDR2 SYDVKM. The CDR3 is 16 amino acids. Based on the CDR3 plus reference TRBV28 and TRBJ2-7, the full variable domain is DVKVTQSSRYLVKRTGEKVFLECVQDMDHENMFWYRQDPGLGLRLIYFSYDVKMKEKGDIPEGYSVSREKKERFSLILESASTNQTSMYLCASSFVQGRGLYEQYFGPGTRLTVT.

This clone was detected only once. CDR3: CASSWGQTNTGELFF. In DNA form, the CDR3 reads TGTGCCAGCAGCTGGGGACAGACCAACACCGGGGAGCTGTTTTTT. The chain recombines TRBV5-4 with TRBJ2-2; 7 bases are a match to TRBD1. Germline values: CDR1 SGHNT, CDR2 YYREEE (reference sequence). This CDR3 is 15 amino acids long. J was trimmed by 2 bases and V by 3 bases; bases with no gene match: 4.

The chain recombines TRBV19 with TRBJ1-5, with 7 bases identical to TRBD1. Germline loops: CDR1 LNHDA, CDR2 SQIVND (reference sequence). Trimming took 5 bases from V and 0 from J; bases not matched to a gene: 10. This CDR3 has 17 residues. For the CDR3, the DNA is TGTGCCAGTAGTGGGCGGGACAGACGATATAGCAATCAGCCCCAGCATTTT. As protein: CASSGRDRRYSNQPQHF.

The rearrangement joins TRBV6-6 to TRBJ1-6; the D is unclear. The germline V gene encodes CDR1 MNHNY and CDR2 SVGAGI (reference sequence). The CDR3 length is 16 residues. The V gene lost 7 bases and the J gene lost 0 bases, with 13 bases spanning the gap. CDR3 residues: CASTPSGSSYNSPLHF. The CDR3 region has the DNA TGTGCCAGCACACCCTCGGGGAGCTCCTATAATTCACCCCTCCACTTT.

The rearrangement joins TRBV18 to TRBJ1-1, with TRBD1 identical over 7 bases. V lost 5 bases, J lost 5 bases, and 14 bases stayed unmatched. The length of the CDR3 is 16 residues. CDR1 is KGHSH and CDR2 is LQKENI in the germline V gene. The CDR3: CASSNRDSLRGTEAFF. CDR3 nucleotides: TGTGCCAGCTCAAACCGGGACAGCCTTCGTGGAACTGAAGCTTTCTTT.

This clone showed up just once. The chain links TRBV7-3 to TRBJ1-1; TRBD1 aligns across 7 bases. This CDR3 comprises 13 residues. CDR1 is SGHTA and CDR2 is FQGTGA in the germline V gene. J lost 4 bases, V lost 5 bases, and 4 bases had no gene match. CDR3 region: CASSAQGGTEAFF. CDR3 sequence (DNA): TGTGCCAGCAGCGCCCAGGGGGGCACTGAAGCTTTCTTT.

This clone was observed a few times. The CDR3 region has the DNA TGTGCCAGCAGTGTGGGACTATCAGACTACGAGCAGTACTTC. Encoded protein: CASSVGLSDYEQYF. The chain couples TRBV28 to TRBJ2-7, with 7 bases matching TRBD2. This CDR3 comprises 14 residues. From germline, CDR1 is MDHEN and CDR2 SYDVKM. V dropped 5 bases and J dropped 3; count of bases not matched to a gene: 7.

This chain connects TRBV4-1 to TRBJ2-6, with 11 bases that match TRBD1. This CDR3 is built from 20 residues. With V trimmed by 6 bases and J by 4 bases, 17 bases remained unmatched. Germline V gene data show CDR1 as MGHRA and CDR2 as YSYEKL. CDR3 coding DNA: TGCGCCAGCAGGCCGGGAAGTCACCGGGACAGGGGGACCGGGGCCAACGTCCTGACTTTC. Protein sequence: CASRPGSHRDRGTGANVLTF.

As to this clone: One junction end disagrees with the germline gene, perhaps due to a read error. J is TRBJ2-3 and V is TRBV3-1 (or the pseudogene TRBV3-2); 10 bases are a match to TRBD2. The length of the CDR3 is 14 residues. CDR1 is LGHDT, CDR2 YNNKEL, per germline (reference sequence). The CDR3 loop is CASSPFTGTSVGDF. In nucleotides, the CDR3 is TGTGCCAGCAGCCCCTTCACCGGGACTAGCGTCGGGGATTTT.

CDR3 nucleotides: TGTGCCAGCAGTGTGTCAGAATATCAGCCCCAGCATTTT. Translated, it gives CASSVSEYQPQHF. The V gene is TRBV2, the J gene TRBJ1-5; D uncertain. With 4 bases removed from V and 5 bases from J, the gap between germline ends came to 9 bases. Germline V gene sequence: CDR1 SNHLY, CDR2 FYNNEI. CDR3 length: 13 residues.

V usage is TRBV4-2 and J usage is TRBJ1-1; tentatively, D is TRBD1 (6 bases). CDR1 is LGHNA and CDR2 is YNFKEQ in the germline V gene. The CDR3 loop spans 15 amino acids. Trimming left V 0 bases short and J 6 bases short, with 14 bases between. The CDR3 DNA sequence: TGTGCCAGCAGCCAAGATCACCCCAGGGGCGCTGAAGCTTTCTTT. Protein product: CASSQDHPRGAEAFF.

This chain uses TRBV10-3 with TRBJ2-7; D might be TRBD2 (5 bases). The CDR3 runs to 15 residues. Germline V CDR1 and CDR2: ENHRY, SYGVKD. V gave up 6 bases and J gave up 0 bases, with 15 bases separating them. The CDR3 here is CAIRAHGGSSYEQYF. CDR3 DNA: TGTGCCATCAGAGCACACGGAGGAAGCTCCTACGAGCAGTACTTC.

This rearrangement joins TRBV7-9 to TRBJ2-5, with D unresolved. Trimming pared 7 bases from V and 7 bases from J, leaving 19 bases between. Germline V lookup: CDR1 SEHNR, CDR2 FQNEAQ (reference sequence). This CDR3 has 14 amino acids. This chain's CDR3 is CASNLPPMVATQYF. The CDR3 DNA sequence: TGTGCCAGCAATTTACCCCCCATGGTGGCGACCCAGTACTTC.

A single count supports this clone. This chain links TRBV14 with TRBJ2-1; the match to TRBD2 covers 12 bases. Germline lookup yields CDR1 SGHDN and CDR2 FVKESK. V lost 2 bases, J lost 4 bases, and 12 bases stayed unmatched. This CDR3 spans 19 amino acids. CDR3 bases: TGTGCCAGCAGCCAACAAACGGGGGCTAGCGGGAGGGGGTACAATGAGCAGTTCTTC. Encoded protein: CASSQQTGASGRGYNEQFF.

On this clone itself: This sample also contains other DNA sequences that code for the same CDR3. J is TRBJ2-1 and V is TRBV11-3; 10 bases map to TRBD2. This CDR3 comprises 16 residues. Germline CDR1 reads SGHNT; CDR2 reads YENEEA. J gave up 4 bases and V 5 bases, and 8 bases lay outside the gene matches. CDR3 DNA sequence: TGTGCCAGCAGCCCTCGGGGAGCGGGAGGGTACAATGAGCAGTTCTTC. Its translation is CASSPRGAGGYNEQFF.

The chain has TRBV28 and TRBJ1-2; TRBD1 matches at 7 bases. This CDR3 region has 13 residues. V shed 11 bases, J shed 4 bases, and the junction held 10 bases outside the gene matches. Germline loops: CDR1 MDHEN, CDR2 SYDVKM. The DNA of the CDR3 is TGTGCCGGAAGACAGGGAGCGGGCTATGGCTACACCTTC. It specifies CAGRQGAGYGYTF.

J is TRBJ2-1 and V is TRBV4-1; 8 bases align to TRBD2. Germline CDR1 reads MGHRA; CDR2 reads YSYEKL. CDR3 length: 15 residues. V lost 0 bases, J lost 10 bases, and 8 bases stayed unmatched. This chain's CDR3 is CASSQERSREGEQFF. CDR3 nucleotides: TGCGCCAGCAGCCAAGAAAGGTCCCGGGAGGGGGAGCAGTTCTTC.